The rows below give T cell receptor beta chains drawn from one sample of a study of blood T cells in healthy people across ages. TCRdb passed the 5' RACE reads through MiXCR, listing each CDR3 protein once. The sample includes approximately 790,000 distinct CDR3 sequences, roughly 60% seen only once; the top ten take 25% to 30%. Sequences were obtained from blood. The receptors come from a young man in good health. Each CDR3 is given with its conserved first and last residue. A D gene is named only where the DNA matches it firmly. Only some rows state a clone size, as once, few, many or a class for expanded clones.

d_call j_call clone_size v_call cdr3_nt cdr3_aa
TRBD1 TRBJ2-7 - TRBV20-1 TGCAGTGCTAGAGGCGGACAGGGGGATACTTACGAGCAGTACTTC CSARGGQGDTYEQYF
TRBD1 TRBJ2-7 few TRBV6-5 TGTGCCAGCAGTTACATGATAGGGACAGGGTCTTACGAGCAGTACTTC CASSYMIGTGSYEQYF
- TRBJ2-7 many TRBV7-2 TGTGCCAGCAGCCCAGAGTCCTACGAGCAGTACTTC CASSPESYEQYF
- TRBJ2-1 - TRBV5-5 TGTGCCAGCAGCTTGAATGTCGGGGAGCTGTTCTTC CASSLNVGELFF
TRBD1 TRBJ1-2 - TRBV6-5 TGTGCCAGCAGTTACATCGACAGGGGTGCGGATGGCTACACCTTC CASSYIDRGADGYTF
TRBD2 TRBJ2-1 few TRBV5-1 TGCGCCAGCAGCCGCGGGGGGGAGTACAATGAGCAGTTCTTC CASSRGGEYNEQFF
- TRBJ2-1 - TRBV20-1 TGCAGTGCTAGATGGCAGGGCCCGGACAATGAGCAGTTCTTC CSARWQGPDNEQFF
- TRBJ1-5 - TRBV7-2 TGTGCCAGCAGCACCCGGGGGATCAATCAGCCCCAGCATTTT CASSTRGINQPQHF
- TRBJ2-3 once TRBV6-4 TGTGCCAGCAGTGATTGGGGGTCTAGCACAGATACGCAGTATTTT CASSDWGSSTDTQYF
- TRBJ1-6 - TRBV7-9 TGTGCCAGCAGCAATATACCGAACCCTTTGACCAATTCACCCCTCCACTTT CASSNIPNPLTNSPLHF
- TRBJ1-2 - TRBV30 TGTGCCTGGAGTGTACTGGACAGCTACTATGGCTACACCTTC CAWSVLDSYYGYTF
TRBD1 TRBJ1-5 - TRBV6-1 TGTGCCAGCAGTCGTAAATCTCCCCCGGGACAGGGATCTTATAGCAATCAGCCCCAGCATTTT CASSRKSPPGQGSYSNQPQHF
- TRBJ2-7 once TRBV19 TGTGCCAGTGGTATCTTGGGGGGAAGGGTGCACGAGCAGTACTTC CASGILGGRVHEQYF
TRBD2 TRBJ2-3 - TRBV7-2 TGTGCCAGCAGCTTTCGGCGGGGGAGCAACACAGATACGCAGTATTTT CASSFRRGSNTDTQYF
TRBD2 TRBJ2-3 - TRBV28 TGTGCCAGCAGAACACCTGGGACTAGCCCAGATACGCAGTATTTT CASRTPGTSPDTQYF
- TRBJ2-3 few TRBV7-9 TGTGCCAGCAGCCCGGAGTGGGGGACCACACCAGATACGCAGTATTTT CASSPEWGTTPDTQYF
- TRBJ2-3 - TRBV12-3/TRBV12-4 TGTGCCAGCAGTTTTCGGGGAGTTTCTGTTACAGATACGCAGTATTTT CASSFRGVSVTDTQYF
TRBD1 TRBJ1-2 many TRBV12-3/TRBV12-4 TGTGCCAGCAGTAGTTGGGGACAGCAAACTAACTATGGCTACACCTTC CASSSWGQQTNYGYTF
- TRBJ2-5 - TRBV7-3 TGTGCCAGCAGCTTCCCGGGACACGAAGAGACCCAGTACTTC CASSFPGHEETQYF
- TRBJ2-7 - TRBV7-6 TGTGCCAGCAGCGCTACTAGTGACGAGCAGTACTTC CASSATSDEQYF
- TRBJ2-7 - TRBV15 TGTGCCACCAGCAGCGACAGGCCCTCCTACGAGCAGTACTTC CATSSDRPSYEQYF
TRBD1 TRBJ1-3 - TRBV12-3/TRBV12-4 TGTGCCAGCAGTTTGGGGACAGCTGGTAACACCATATATTTT CASSLGTAGNTIYF
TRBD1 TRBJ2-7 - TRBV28 TGTGCCAGCAGGCTCTCCGGGACAGTATACGAGCAGTACTTC CASRLSGTVYEQYF
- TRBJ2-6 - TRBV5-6 TGTGCCAGCAGCTTAAGTCAAGGGGTCCCAACTGGGGCCAACGTCCTGACTTTC CASSLSQGVPTGANVLTF
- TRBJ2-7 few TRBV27 TGTGCCAGCAGTTCACGCCTTTTCGGTGGCACAACCAGGGAGCAGTACTTC CASSSRLFGGTTREQYF
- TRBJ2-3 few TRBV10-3 TGTGCCATCACTAGAGACACCCACGTCACAGATACGCAGTATTTT CAITRDTHVTDTQYF
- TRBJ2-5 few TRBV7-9 TGTGCCAGCAGCTTAGTGGGGAGTTCGGAAGAGACCCAGTACTTC CASSLVGSSEETQYF
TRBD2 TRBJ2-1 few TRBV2 TGTGCCAGCAGTTCCTTTTCGACTAGCGGGGGGACGGAGCAGTTCTTC CASSSFSTSGGTEQFF
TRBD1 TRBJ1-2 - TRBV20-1 TGCAGTGCTATCTTACGTAACAGGGGGATGAATTCTAACTATGGCTACACCTTC CSAILRNRGMNSNYGYTF
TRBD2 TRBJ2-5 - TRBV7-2 TGTGCCAGCAGCTTCCCTATAGCGGGGGGGCTCGAGACCCAGTACTTC CASSFPIAGGLETQYF
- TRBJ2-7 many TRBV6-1 TGTGCCAGCAGTGAACTGTGGAGCTCCTACGAGCAGTACTTC CASSELWSSYEQYF
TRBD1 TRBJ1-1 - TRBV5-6 TGTGCCAGCAGCTTACCAGGACAGGGTGAAATGGCTTTCTTT CASSLPGQGEMAFF
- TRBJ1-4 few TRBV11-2 TGTGCCAGCAGCTTCTTGACTAATGAAAAACTGTTTTTT CASSFLTNEKLFF
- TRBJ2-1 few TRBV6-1 TGTGCCAGCAGTGAAACTACAGGGCCGAAGGGAAATGAGCAGTTCTTC CASSETTGPKGNEQFF
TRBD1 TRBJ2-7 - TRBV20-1 TGCAGTGCTGCCGCCGGGACAGGGCCCTCCTACGAGCAGTACTTC CSAAAGTGPSYEQYF
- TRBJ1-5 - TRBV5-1 TGCGCCAGCCAAAAGAAGGCAAATAGCAATCAGCCCCAGCATTTT CASQKKANSNQPQHF
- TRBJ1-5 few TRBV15 TGTGCCACCAGCAGAGATCGAGGGAAGGGAAGGAGCAATCAGCCCCAGCATTTT CATSRDRGKGRSNQPQHF
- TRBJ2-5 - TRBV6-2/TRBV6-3 TGTGCCAGCAGTATGACAGCCTGGGAGCAGTACTTC CASSMTAWEQYF
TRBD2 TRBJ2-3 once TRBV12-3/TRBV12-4 TGTGCCAGCAGTTCCAGGGGTCGACTAGCGGGTCACACAGATACGCAGTATTTT CASSSRGRLAGHTDTQYF